The 23 T cell receptor beta chains listed next were all sequenced from one sample in a study of cytomegalovirus exposure and HLA in healthy donors (dated by TCRdb to the late 2010s). The library was produced with the immunoSEQ multiplex PCR assay. A mixture of 60 forward primers for TCR Vbeta segments and 13 reverse primers for TCR Jbeta segments was used in the multiplex PCR. TCRdb stores this immuneACCESS table with in-frame sequences only. Part of the clones is absent; in the studies checked, under half of the shortfall reflects unresolved V genes, and no reason is known for the rest. This sample is represented by 130,000 to 150,000 clones; approximately 80% of them were singletons. The ten largest clones capture roughly 9.9% of the sample. The sample was PBMCs. The receptor set was obtained from a woman aged 55 to 70 in good health and CMV-seropositive.

This clone has a single count. V gene TRBV15 combines with J gene TRBJ2-2; TRBD2 agrees at 9 bases. The CDR3 consists of 18 residues. Germline CDR1 is LNHNV and CDR2 is YYDKDF (reference sequence). The V and J ends lost 0 bases and 4 bases, in that order; junction bases with no gene match: 9. CDR3 in amino acids: CATSRDLGGRAFTGELFF. The CDR3 coding sequence is TGTGCCACCAGCAGAGATCTGGGCGGGAGGGCCTTCACCGGGGAGCTGTTTTTT. Complete variable domain (other parts from reference TRBV15 and TRBJ2-2): DAMVIQNPRYQVTQFGKPVTLSCSQTLNHNVMYWYQQKSSQAPKLLFHYYDKDFNNEADTPDNFQSRRPNTSFCFLDIRSPGLGDTAMYLCATSRDLGGRAFTGELFFGEGSRLTVL.

The chain couples TRBV7-9 to TRBJ2-5, with 7 positions matching TRBD1. Germline-derived CDR1 and CDR2 are SEHNR and FQNEAQ (reference sequence). The V and J ends lost 5 bases and 4 bases, in that order; junction bases with no gene match: 4. The CDR3 runs 13 residues. CDR3 protein: CASSVGTVETQYF. The CDR3 nucleotides are TGTGCCAGCAGCGTAGGGACAGTAGAGACCCAGTACTTC.

The rearrangement uses TRBV18 and TRBJ2-5, with 7 nucleotides matching TRBD1. The CDR3 covers 14 residues. CDR1 is KGHSH and CDR2 is LQKENI in the germline V gene. The V segment lost 5 bases and the J segment 11 bases; nucleotides outside the gene matches: 14. CDR3: CASSSIDRAEEQYF. DNA for the CDR3: TGTGCCAGCTCATCGATAGACAGGGCTGAGGAGCAGTACTTC.

V and J are TRBV5-1 and TRBJ2-1; TRBD2 is a possible D gene (5 bases). With 1 base removed from V and 6 bases from J, the gap between germline ends came to 14 bases. This CDR3 comprises 15 residues. From germline, CDR1 is SGHRS and CDR2 YFSETQ. This chain's CDR3 is CASSLSGPSGNEQFF. In DNA form, the CDR3 reads TGCGCCAGCAGCTTGAGCGGACCTTCGGGCAATGAGCAGTTCTTC.

V gene TRBV30 combines with J gene TRBJ1-5; 9 bases map to TRBD1. This CDR3 comprises 17 residues. Germline assignment: CDR1 GTSNPN and CDR2 SVGIG (reference sequence). Trimming removed 3 bases from V and 1 base from J; junction bases left unmatched: 10. CDR3 loop: CAWRAGTGYGSNQPQHF. The CDR3 DNA follows: TGTGCCTGGAGGGCAGGGACAGGGTATGGGAGCAATCAGCCCCAGCATTTT.

This clone was recorded a few times. Here the CDR3 reads CAWSSGFHEQFF. DNA for the CDR3: TGTGCCTGGTCTAGCGGTTTCCATGAGCAGTTCTTC. The chain joins TRBV30 to TRBJ2-1; TRBD2 matches 7 bases. The V segment lost 5 bases and the J segment 8 bases; nucleotides outside the gene matches: 6. Germline V gene lookup returns CDR1 GTSNPN and CDR2 SVGIG (reference sequence). The length of the CDR3 is 12 residues.

The genes are TRBV4-1 and TRBJ1-5; D might be TRBD1 (5 bases). The CDR3 is 13 residues long. Germline loops: CDR1 MGHRA, CDR2 YSYEKL. Trimming cost V 0 bases and J 9 bases, with 9 bases left between them. This chain's CDR3 is CASSQEEGRPQHF. CDR3 nucleotides: TGCGCCAGCAGCCAAGAGGAGGGGCGGCCCCAGCATTTT.

This chain links TRBV11-2 with TRBJ2-5, with 9 bases that match TRBD2. Per the germline V gene, CDR1 is SGHAT and CDR2 is FQNNGV. This CDR3 contains 16 residues. V was pared by 1 base and J by 4 bases, with 7 bases of the junction left unmatched. The CDR3 here is CASSLGRTSVGETQYF. The DNA of the CDR3 is TGTGCCAGCAGCTTAGGGAGGACTAGCGTGGGAGAGACCCAGTACTTC.

The chain couples TRBV5-1 to TRBJ1-2; 7 nucleotides agree with TRBD1. There are 14 residues in the CDR3. Germline V gene data show CDR1 as SGHRS and CDR2 as YFSETQ. The V and J ends lost 4 bases and 7 bases, in that order; junction bases with no gene match: 10. Written as DNA, the CDR3 is TGCGCCAGCAGCGAGGGGACAGAGAAGGTTGGCTACACCTTC. This gives the protein CASSEGTEKVGYTF.

The V and J genes are TRBV2 and TRBJ2-1, with 9 positions matching TRBD2. The germline V gene encodes CDR1 SNHLY and CDR2 FYNNEI. V was clipped by 6 bases and J by 10 bases; unmatched bases: 13. This CDR3 has 15 residues. CDR3 nucleotides: TGTGCCAGCAGCCCCGAAGCGGGAGGTGCGGAAGAGCAGTTCTTC. Residues: CASSPEAGGAEEQFF.

The rearrangement uses TRBV7-8 and TRBJ2-7, with D unclear. The CDR3 length is 14 residues. Germline V gene lookup returns CDR1 SGHVS and CDR2 FQNEAQ. The ends were cut back, 5 bases at V and 0 bases at J, with 11 bases in the middle. The CDR3: CASSRESSSYEQYF. The DNA of the CDR3 is TGTGCCAGCAGCCGAGAATCAAGCTCCTACGAGCAGTACTTC.

This chain joins TRBV29-1 and TRBJ2-5; TRBD2 is a possible D gene (5 bases). CDR1 is SQVTM, CDR2 ANQGSEA, per germline. V was clipped by 4 bases and J by 3 bases, with 12 bases between them. This CDR3 comprises 13 residues. The CDR3 nucleotides are TGCAGCGTTGGAGTGGGAGTAAAAGAGACCCAGTACTTC. Its translation is CSVGVGVKETQYF.

The chain combines TRBV4-2 with TRBJ2-7; D remains unclear. The CDR3 is 15 residues long. V shed 1 base and J shed 3 bases, with 13 bases lying between them. The germline CDR1 and CDR2 sequences are LGHNA and YNFKEQ. The CDR3 spells CASSQGDKVGYEQYF. CDR3 DNA sequence: TGTGCCAGCAGCCAAGGTGACAAGGTGGGCTACGAGCAGTACTTC.

The chain uses TRBV2 and TRBJ2-7; 7 bases agree with TRBD2. V was clipped by 3 bases and J by 4 bases; unmatched bases: 9. CDR1 is SNHLY, CDR2 FYNNEI, per germline. The CDR3 consists of 15 residues. This chain's CDR3 is CASSEGGGVRYEQYF. The CDR3 nucleotides read TGTGCCAGCAGTGAGGGTGGGGGGGTACGGTACGAGCAGTACTTC.

Only a few counts were recorded for this clone. The chain links TRBV2 to TRBJ1-5; D not certain. Germline CDR1 SNHLY, CDR2 FYNNEI. V was cut by 7 bases and J by 8 bases, with 18 bases left in between. The CDR3 loop spans 14 amino acids. The CDR3 coding sequence is TGTGCCAGCACCTCAGACCGGGGTTTGGAGCCCCAGCATTTT. It codes for CASTSDRGLEPQHF.

This rearrangement joins TRBV19 to TRBJ2-5, with D perhaps TRBD2 (5 bases). There are 15 residues in the CDR3. Germline values: CDR1 LNHDA, CDR2 SQIVND (reference sequence). V lost 10 bases and J 0 bases, leaving 18 bases between the germline ends. The CDR3 DNA reads TGTGCCACCGCCCCGGACTCCTCGTACCAAGAGACCCAGTACTTC. It codes for CATAPDSSYQETQYF.

The chain is built from TRBV4-1 and TRBJ2-7, with a weak D call TRBD1 (6 bases). The ends were cut back, 4 bases at V and 3 bases at J, with 10 bases in the middle. Germline-derived CDR1 and CDR2 are MGHRA and YSYEKL. This CDR3 is built from 13 residues. DNA for the CDR3: TGCGCCAGCAGCCCAATGGACAGCTACGAGCAGTACTTC. It yields the protein CASSPMDSYEQYF.

The CDR3, as DNA: TGTGCCAGTAGTCCTTCCGGGACTTCAGTATATACGCAGTATTTT. Its translation is CASSPSGTSVYTQYF. The V call is TRBV19, the J call TRBJ2-3; maybe TRBD2 (6 bases). This CDR3 is built from 15 residues. Germline loops: CDR1 LNHDA, CDR2 SQIVND (reference sequence). V was cut by 5 bases and J by 7 bases, with 19 bases left in between. The full variable domain, rest sourced from reference TRBV19 and TRBJ2-3, is DGGITQSPKYLFRKEGQNVTLSCEQNLNHDAMYWYRQDPGQGLRLIYYSQIVNDFQKGDIAEGYSVSREKKESFPLTVTSAQKNPTAFYLCASSPSGTSVYTQYFGPGTRLTVL.

The rearrangement links TRBV6-5 to TRBJ1-1; no definite D call. Trimming removed 7 bases from V and 5 bases from J, with 14 bases in between. Germline V gives CDR1 MNHEY, CDR2 SVGAGI. CDR3 length: 13 residues. CDR3 sequence (DNA): TGTGCCAGCACCACACCAGAGAGGACTGAAGCTTTCTTT. The encoded protein is CASTTPERTEAFF.

This chain uses TRBV30 with TRBJ2-7; the match to TRBD1 covers 8 bases. Germline V gives CDR1 GTSNPN, CDR2 SVGIG (reference sequence). Trimming removed 2 bases from V and 4 bases from J; junction bases left unmatched: 7. The CDR3 is made up of 14 amino acids. The CDR3 nucleotides read TGTGCCTGGAGTCCCGGTGGACAGGGTTACGAGCAGTACTTC. The encoded protein is CAWSPGGQGYEQYF.

The genes are TRBV10-3 and TRBJ1-5; D is possibly TRBD1 (6 bases). This CDR3 has 16 amino acids. The germline V gene encodes CDR1 ENHRY and CDR2 SYGVKD. The V end was cut by 3 bases, the J end by 0 bases, with 12 bases between. CDR3 nucleotides: TGTGCCATCAGTGAACAGGGAGGGGTTAGCAATCAGCCCCAGCATTTT. It specifies CAISEQGGVSNQPQHF.

The V gene is TRBV5-3, the J gene TRBJ2-3, with D tentatively TRBD2 (5 bases). TRBV5-3 is filed as an ORF, its function uncertain. V was trimmed by 3 bases and J by 5 bases, leaving 16 bases between them. CDR3 length equals 15 residues. CDR3 nucleotide sequence: TGTGCCAGAAGCTGGATAAATTGCGGGCGAGATACGCAGTATTTT. Translated: CARSWINCGRDTQYF.

V is TRBV5-6 and J is TRBJ1-5, with D perhaps TRBD1 (5 bases). Germline CDR1 SGHDT, CDR2 YYEEEE. Deletions cut 2 bases from V and 4 bases from J, with 10 bases between. There are 14 residues in the CDR3. CDR3 residues: CASSFWTSNQPQHF. The DNA for the CDR3 is TGTGCCAGCAGCTTTTGGACATCGAATCAGCCCCAGCATTTT. Full variable domain (rest looked up from reference TRBV5-6 and TRBJ1-5): DAGVTQSPTHLIKTRGQQVTLRCSPKSGHDTVSWYQQALGQGPQFIFQYYEEEERQRGNFPDRFSGHQFPNYSSELNVNALLLGDSALYLCASSFWTSNQPQHFGDGTRLSIL.